This TCR beta chain was recovered during a study of blood T cell repertoires in COVID-19. Study details: Sample material is recorded as cDNA or gDNA derived from T cells, B-cell-depleted T cells, or PBMCs.

The CDR3 is 18 amino acids. The V gene's germline CDR1 is GTSNPN and CDR2 SVGIG (reference sequence). V lost 3 bases, J lost 0 bases, and 8 bases stayed unmatched. Seattle's cohort entered during active infection and was followed longitudinally. In the authors' workflow: Amplification of reference gene primers was used by the study to estimate nucleated cell counts. TCRdb keeps only in-frame clones here, not all; method: immunoSEQ multiplex PCR. The V and J calls and clone size are taken from that table; D and trimming were inferred from the DNA. This table holds about 260,000 clones, more than 75% found once.

Material for sequencing was peripheral blood. The chain employs TRBV30 and TRBJ2-3; TRBD2 matches at 14 bases. The sequence derives from a woman aged 55-69 years with COVID-19, enrolled during active disease. The CDR3, as DNA: TGTGCCTGGAGCCGCGGGACTAGCGGGAGCCCGAGCACAGATACGCAGTATTTT. Its protein product is CAWSRGTSGSPSTDTQYF.